A single TCR beta chain is shown here with its context. The data were taken from a study of OX40 agonist ivuxolimab in advanced cancers. Sequenced by immunoSEQ multiplex PCR; TCRdb stores in-frame clones only, minus some. The sample records about 36,000 clones, about 70% being singletons. After removal of 5 bases from V and 2 bases from J, the junction contained 3 bases not matched to a gene. The CDR3 spans 14 residues. Germline V lookup: CDR1 MDHEN, CDR2 SYDVKM. The starting material was CD4+ or CD8+ T cells sorted from blood, obtained in a trial of the OX40 agonist ivuxolimab. The receptor was isolated from an adult with an advanced solid tumor such as melanoma, head and neck, liver or kidney cancer. V and J are TRBV28 and TRBJ2-7; 10 bases map to TRBD2. The chain's CDR3 is CASSTSGGAYEQYF. The CDR3 DNA reads as TGTGCCAGCAGTACCAGCGGGGGGGCCTACGAGCAGTACTTC.